These T cell receptor beta chains were read from a single sample in a study of T cell responses to AZD1222 COVID-19 vaccine. Assay: immunoSEQ multiplex PCR; the TCRdb copy retains only in-frame clones and omits some. The sample shows approximately 70,000 clones, roughly 80% of them seen only once. The sample here was peripheral blood, taken 28 days after the second AZD1222 dose. These receptors all stem from an adult who received the AZD1222 COVID-19 vaccine. Both conserved end residues are part of each CDR3. D genes are given only for firm matches. Rows may omit the clone size; those that give it use once, few, many or a size class.

>TRBD2|NA|TRBV14|TRBJ2-3
CASSQDFSLAVSDTQYF
TGTGCCAGCAGCCAAGATTTTTCGCTAGCGGTCAGCGATACGCAGTATTTT
>TRBD1|NA|TRBV18|TRBJ1-6
CASSGQGAVDSPLHF
TGTGCCAGCTCAGGACAGGGGGCGGTAGATTCACCCCTCCACTTT
>NA|NA|TRBV5-6|TRBJ1-5
CASSLGQLSNQPQHF
TGTGCCAGCAGCTTGGGACAACTTAGCAATCAGCCCCAGCATTTT
>NA|NA|TRBV5-5|TRBJ2-7
CASSLDGQYYEQYF
TGTGCCAGCAGCTTGGACGGGCAGTACTACGAGCAGTACTTC
>NA|NA|TRBV2|TRBJ2-1
CASSEGDWDEQFF
TGTGCCAGCAGTGAGGGGGATTGGGATGAGCAGTTCTTC
>TRBD1|NA|TRBV6-5|TRBJ2-5
CASSRTGGTGETQYF
TGTGCCAGCAGTCGGACAGGGGGCACGGGGGAGACCCAGTACTTC
>NA|NA|TRBV11-2|TRBJ1-2
CASSSLRYRTYGYTF
TGTGCCAGCAGCTCCCTTCGCTACAGAACCTATGGCTACACCTTC
>NA|NA|TRBV3-1/TRBV3-2|TRBJ2-7
CASSQGSAEQYF
TGTGCCAGCAGCCAAGGTTCAGCCGAGCAGTACTTC
>NA|NA|TRBV6-4|TRBJ1-2
CASSDSRFGTDRNYGYTF
TGTGCCAGCAGTGACTCGAGGTTTGGGACGGACCGTAACTATGGCTACACCTTC
>TRBD1|NA|TRBV5-4|TRBJ1-2
CASSLGLGTGRIYGYTF
TGTGCCAGCAGCTTGGGGCTAGGGACAGGGAGAATCTATGGCTACACCTTC
>NA|NA|TRBV2|TRBJ2-5
CASRVLEGFPLETQYF
TGTGCCAGCAGGGTCCTCGAGGGGTTCCCGTTGGAGACCCAGTACTTC
>TRBD1|NA|TRBV19|TRBJ1-6
CASRLGQGGSPLHF
TGTGCCAGTAGACTTGGACAGGGAGGATCACCCCTCCACTTT
>NA|NA|TRBV6-5|TRBJ1-4
CASRLIATNEKLFF
TGTGCCAGCAGATTGATAGCCACTAATGAAAAACTGTTTTTT
>NA|NA|TRBV30|TRBJ1-5
CAWSWGGRVGNQPQHF
TGTGCCTGGAGTTGGGGGGGGCGCGTGGGCAATCAGCCCCAGCATTTT
>NA|few|TRBV4-3|TRBJ2-7
CASSQGRLSYEQYF
TGCGCCAGCAGCCAAGGGAGACTCTCCTACGAGCAGTACTTC
>NA|NA|TRBV9|TRBJ2-7
CASSVEVGSEQYF
TGTGCCAGCAGCGTAGAGGTGGGAAGCGAGCAGTACTTC
>NA|once|TRBV12-3/TRBV12-4|TRBJ2-2
CASSLGAHGELFF
TGTGCCAGCAGTTTGGGCGCCCACGGGGAGCTGTTTTTT
>NA|NA|TRBV19|TRBJ2-3
CASSMLWPTDTDTQYF
TGTGCCAGTAGTATGTTATGGCCAACCGACACAGATACGCAGTATTTT
>NA|NA|TRBV10-2|TRBJ2-7
CASSTPGAPYEQYF
TGCGCCAGCAGTACCCCCGGGGCCCCCTACGAGCAGTACTTC
>TRBD1|few|TRBV9|TRBJ1-5
CASSPGTGGIGQPQHF
TGTGCCAGCAGCCCGGGGACAGGGGGCATCGGTCAGCCCCAGCATTTT
>NA|NA|TRBV6-6|TRBJ2-1
CASSYPAGDNEQFF
TGTGCCAGCAGTTATCCGGCGGGCGACAATGAGCAGTTCTTC
>NA|NA|TRBV5-1|TRBJ1-4
CASSLDSRATNEKLFF
TGCGCCAGCAGCTTGGATTCCCGGGCAACTAATGAAAAACTGTTTTTT
>NA|NA|TRBV3-1/TRBV3-2|TRBJ1-6
CASSQVGSYNSPLHF
TGTGCCAGCAGCCAAGTCGGCTCCTATAATTCACCCCTCCACTTT
>NA|NA|TRBV27|TRBJ2-1
CASSFGPTGEQFF
TGTGCCAGCAGTTTTGGCCCTACGGGGGAGCAGTTCTTC
>NA|NA|TRBV7-2|TRBJ1-6
CASSRTSTANSPLHF
TGTGCCAGCAGCCGGACCTCGACAGCCAATTCACCCCTCCACTTT
>TRBD1|NA|TRBV7-2|TRBJ1-4
CASSVRDSFNEKLFF
TGTGCCAGCAGCGTCCGGGACAGCTTTAATGAAAAACTGTTTTTT
>TRBD2|NA|TRBV7-9|TRBJ2-5
CASSSGGKETQYF
TGTGCCAGCAGCTCGGGGGGGAAAGAGACCCAGTACTTC
>NA|NA|TRBV2|TRBJ2-7
CASSETLPVSSYEQYF
TGTGCCAGCAGTGAAACACTCCCGGTCTCTTCCTACGAGCAGTACTTC
>TRBD1|NA|TRBV6-6|TRBJ1-5
CASSGGDRDNQPQHF
TGTGCCAGCAGTGGGGGTGACAGGGACAATCAGCCCCAGCATTTT
>NA|NA|TRBV6-5|TRBJ1-6
CASRAFGGYNSPLHF
TGTGCCAGCCGGGCCTTTGGGGGGTATAATTCACCCCTCCACTTT
>NA|NA|TRBV6-5|TRBJ1-3
CASRPQARTGNTIYF
TGTGCCAGCAGGCCACAGGCTCGGACTGGAAACACCATATATTTT
>NA|NA|TRBV5-1|TRBJ2-2
CASSLARGTGELFF
TGCGCCAGCAGCTTGGCCCGAGGCACCGGGGAGCTGTTTTTT
>NA|NA|TRBV7-9|TRBJ2-7
CASSLAFSSYEQYF
TGTGCCAGCAGCTTAGCCTTCAGCTCCTACGAGCAGTACTTC
>NA|NA|TRBV9|TRBJ1-3
CASSRGDAGVGNTIYF
TGTGCCAGCAGCCGAGGGGACGCCGGAGTCGGAAACACCATATATTTT
>TRBD1|NA|TRBV29-1|TRBJ2-2
CSVQFLGQGNTGELFF
TGCAGCGTGCAGTTTTTAGGACAGGGGAACACCGGGGAGCTGTTTTTT
>NA|NA|TRBV9|TRBJ1-1
CASSYQGGTEAFF
TGTGCCAGCAGTTACCAGGGTGGCACTGAAGCTTTCTTT
>NA|NA|TRBV15|TRBJ1-4
CATSRGAGVVTNEKLFF
TGTGCCACCAGCAGGGGTGCAGGGGTGGTGACTAATGAAAAACTGTTTTTT
>NA|NA|TRBV27|TRBJ1-5
CASSLYLGQPQHF
TGTGCCAGCAGTTTATATCTGGGTCAGCCCCAGCATTTT
>NA|NA|TRBV3-1/TRBV3-2|TRBJ2-5
CASSQAWRGQETQYF
TGTGCCAGCAGCCAAGCGTGGCGGGGCCAAGAGACCCAGTACTTC
>NA|NA|TRBV9|TRBJ1-3
CASSVGSAFSGNTIYF
TGTGCCAGCAGCGTAGGTTCAGCCTTCTCTGGAAACACCATATATTTT
>NA|NA|TRBV7-2|TRBJ2-4
CASSLGLRNIQYF
TGTGCCAGCAGCCTGGGACTTCGAAACATTCAGTACTTC